These 13 T cell receptor beta chains came from one sample sequenced in a study of T-cell memory formation after mild COVID-19. TCRdb processed the 5' RACE reads anew with MiXCR; each CDR3 protein has one entry. The sample lists roughly 140,000 distinct CDR3 sequences; 11% to 15% were seen once. Sample: PBMCs or a T cell subset sorted from them (not recorded which). These TCRs come from an adult woman who had mild COVID-19 (a few samples of this study predate the infection). Cell type and time point are not known.

The genes are TRBV4-3 and TRBJ2-1, with 7 bases matching TRBD2. This CDR3 region has 17 residues. Germline V lookup: CDR1 LGHNA, CDR2 YSLEER. V shed 0 bases and J 3 bases; nucleotides not matched to a gene: 8. The CDR3 loop is CASSQESERGFYNEQFF. The CDR3 coding sequence is TGCGCCAGCAGCCAAGAGTCCGAGCGGGGTTTCTACAATGAGCAGTTCTTC.

The rearrangement joins TRBV14 to TRBJ1-6; TRBD1 might be the D (6 bases). The germline V gene has CDR1 SGHDN and CDR2 FVKESK. With 0 bases removed from V and 3 bases from J, the gap between germline ends came to 12 bases. The CDR3 is 17 amino acids. The CDR3 reads CASSQDPLGHYNSPLHF. CDR3 nucleotides: TGTGCCAGCAGCCAAGATCCTTTGGGACACTATAATTCACCCCTCCACTTT.

This sequence joins TRBV24-1 and TRBJ2-1, with 12 bases identical to TRBD2. This CDR3 is built from 16 residues. CDR1 and CDR2 from the germline V gene are KGHDR and SFDVKD. Trimming removed 3 bases from V and 5 bases from J; junction bases left unmatched: 4. The CDR3 loop is CATSDPLAGGDNEQFF. CDR3 nucleotides: TGTGCCACCAGTGATCCTCTAGCGGGAGGGGACAATGAGCAGTTCTTC.

The rearrangement uses TRBV9 and TRBJ2-1; 9 positions match TRBD1. V shed 7 bases and J 7 bases; nucleotides not matched to a gene: 9. CDR1 is SGDLS, CDR2 YYNGEE, per germline. This CDR3 is built from 14 residues. The CDR3 spells CASGDRERRNEQFF. In DNA form, the CDR3 reads TGTGCCAGCGGGGACAGGGAAAGGCGTAATGAGCAGTTCTTC.

V is TRBV6-5 and J is TRBJ1-1; D is perhaps TRBD1 (5 bases). With 0 bases removed from V and 5 bases from J, the gap between germline ends came to 13 bases. The CDR3 length is 15 residues. Germline CDR1 reads MNHEY; CDR2 reads SVGAGI. CDR3 protein: CASSYSPGSWTEAFF. The CDR3 region has the DNA TGTGCCAGCAGTTACTCGCCAGGGAGCTGGACTGAAGCTTTCTTT.

This clonotype was counted a few times. V usage is TRBV7-3 and J usage is TRBJ2-1; no reliable D call. The V gene's germline CDR1 is SGHTA and CDR2 FQGTGA. Trimming removed 4 bases at V and 8 bases at J, with 15 bases between. The CDR3 spans 14 residues. Here the CDR3 DNA reads TGTGCCAGCAGCTCTTCTTTCTCTGGCGATGAGCAGTTCTTC. Translating it yields CASSSSFSGDEQFF.

The chain couples TRBV12-3 or TRBV12-4 to TRBJ1-1; D is ambiguous. V dropped 6 bases and J dropped 0 bases, with 5 bases sitting between them. The CDR3 runs 12 residues. The CDR3 sequence is CASSQLNTEAFF. CDR3 DNA: TGTGCCAGCAGCCAGTTGAACACTGAAGCTTTCTTT.

At least ten counts were recorded for this clonotype. The CDR3 loop is CASSSTAVGEQFF. CDR3 sequence (DNA): TGTGCCAGCTCATCTACGGCAGTTGGTGAGCAGTTCTTC. The rearrangement joins TRBV18 to TRBJ2-1, with D unresolved. The V and J ends lost 5 bases and 9 bases respectively, with 14 bases between them. The CDR3 is 13 amino acids. Germline V lookup: CDR1 KGHSH, CDR2 LQKENI.

This chain joins TRBV9 and TRBJ1-1; 12 positions match TRBD1. Trimming cost V 0 bases and J 7 bases; bases outside gene matches: 7. The CDR3 is made up of 16 amino acids. CDR1 SGDLS and CDR2 YYNGEE come from the germline V gene. CDR3 amino acids: CASSVAGTGGAGEAFF. CDR3 sequence (DNA): TGTGCCAGCAGCGTAGCTGGGACAGGGGGCGCGGGTGAAGCTTTCTTT.

V usage is TRBV6-4 and J usage is TRBJ2-5, with TRBD1 identical over 10 bases. Germline CDR1 MRHNA, CDR2 SNTAGT. The CDR3 loop spans 15 amino acids. V was clipped by 5 bases and J by 5 bases; unmatched bases: 8. CDR3 sequence (DNA): TGTGCCAGCAGTCCCGGACAGGGGGACGTTGAGACCCAGTACTTC. Translation: CASSPGQGDVETQYF.

This clonotype came up many times. The chain employs TRBV7-3 and TRBJ2-1; the match to TRBD2 covers 9 bases. V was pared by 3 bases and J by 0 bases, with 9 bases of the junction left unmatched. Per the germline V gene, CDR1 is SGHTA and CDR2 is FQGTGA. This CDR3 is 18 amino acids long. CDR3 DNA sequence: TGTGCCAGCAGCTTCGGCGGGAGGGCCGAGATCTCCTACAATGAGCAGTTCTTC. It translates to CASSFGGRAEISYNEQFF.

This clonotype was picked up a small number of times. The chain employs TRBV7-3 and TRBJ2-2, with TRBD1 as a possible D gene (5 bases). Germline values: CDR1 SGHTA, CDR2 FQGTGA. The germline V and J ends were trimmed by 0 bases and 3 bases, with 8 bases remaining between them. This CDR3 region has 15 residues. This chain's CDR3 is CASSLTGHHTGELFF. The CDR3 DNA reads as TGTGCCAGCAGCTTAACAGGACACCACACCGGGGAGCTGTTTTTT.

This clonotype has a single count. V usage is TRBV5-1 and J usage is TRBJ1-5, with D unclear. This CDR3 spans 15 amino acids. Germline V gives CDR1 SGHRS, CDR2 YFSETQ. The V and J ends lost 0 bases and 0 bases respectively, with 7 bases between them. The CDR3 DNA reads as TGCGCCAGCAGCTTGGGGGAAACTAGCAATCAGCCCCAGCATTTT. Its protein product is CASSLGETSNQPQHF.